These 13 T cell receptor beta chains originate from one sample sequenced in a study of cytomegalovirus exposure and HLA in healthy donors. The study ran its PCR with 60 Vbeta and 13 Jbeta primers. Repertoires were generated with immunoSEQ multiplex PCR, while TCRdb's copy carries only in-frame clones and drops some. The repertoire has 150,000 to 200,000 clones, about 69% of them found once; the top ten carry over 2%. Sample: PBMCs. Every receptor here comes from a human donor in good health.

The genes are TRBV19 and TRBJ1-2, with D hard to call. V was trimmed by 1 base and J by 8 bases, leaving 8 bases between them. The germline V gene has CDR1 LNHDA and CDR2 SQIVND (reference sequence). This CDR3 comprises 12 residues. The CDR3 DNA reads as TGTGCCAGTAGTATAGGAGTAACGGGCTACACCTTC. This gives the protein CASSIGVTGYTF.

With respect to this clone: The missing conserved phenylalanine or tryptophan at the end of this CDR3 makes a read error likely. The DNA is left out, because the CDR3 cannot be placed on it with certainty; the CDR3 is given as TCRdb lists it. V usage is TRBV6-1 and J usage is TRBJ2-7; the table's D call, TRBD1, was not checked against the DNA. The CDR3 region is 12 residues in length, termini included. The V gene's germline CDR1 is MNHNS and CDR2 SASEGT. The CDR3 is CASSASPTGGLI.

The chain couples TRBV29-1 to TRBJ2-7; 10 bases line up with TRBD1. The CDR3 has 14 residues. The germline CDR1 and CDR2 sequences are SQVTM and ANQGSEA. V lost 4 bases to trimming and J lost 4 bases; unmatched junction nucleotides: 7. DNA of the CDR3: TGCAGCGTTGCTTCCCGGGACAGGGGATACGAGCAGTACTTC. Its protein is CSVASRDRGYEQYF.

This clone was observed a few times. The rearrangement uses TRBV10-3 and TRBJ1-4; 7 nucleotides agree with TRBD1. Unmatched junction bases numbered 6, after V lost 0 bases and J lost 8 bases. Germline V lookup: CDR1 ENHRY, CDR2 SYGVKD. The CDR3 length is 15 residues. The CDR3 spells CAISESVGQFEKLFF. In DNA form, the CDR3 reads TGTGCCATCAGTGAGTCGGTGGGACAGTTCGAAAAACTGTTTTTT.

The chain uses TRBV5-4 and TRBJ2-1; D gene ambiguous. There are 12 residues in the CDR3. Between the trimmed V and J ends, which lost 1 base and 8 bases, there was a span of 7 bases. Germline V CDR1 and CDR2: SGHNT, YYREEE (reference sequence). CDR3 sequence: CASSLIEDEQFF. For the CDR3, the DNA is TGTGCCAGCAGCTTGATAGAGGATGAGCAGTTCTTC.

This clone was seen a few times. The rearrangement joins TRBV6-5 to TRBJ2-5, with TRBD1 matching 7 bases. V shed 0 bases, J shed 9 bases, and the junction held 10 bases outside the gene matches. CDR1 is MNHEY, CDR2 SVGAGI, per germline. The CDR3 is made up of 15 amino acids. CDR3 DNA sequence: TGTGCCAGCAGTTACTCGGACAGGTACCAAGTATCCCAGTACTTC. Encoded protein: CASSYSDRYQVSQYF.

The chain joins TRBV27 to TRBJ2-5; 9 positions match TRBD1. The assigned J gene may be wrong: the sequence end matches TRBJ2-7 better. The germline gives CDR1 MNHEY, CDR2 SMNVEV (reference sequence). The CDR3 loop spans 13 amino acids. The CDR3 loop reads CASTGQGVNEQYF. For the CDR3, the DNA is TGTGCCAGCACGGGACAGGGAGTTAACGAGCAGTACTTC.

The chain joins TRBV7-8 to TRBJ1-1; a possible D gene is TRBD1 (5 bases). This CDR3 spans 16 amino acids. Germline loops: CDR1 SGHVS, CDR2 FQNEAQ. V was shortened by 4 bases and J by 4 bases, with 19 bases between the two germline ends. The CDR3 is CASSYRRSGDSTEAFF. The CDR3 DNA is TGTGCCAGCAGCTACCGCCGCTCGGGGGATTCCACTGAAGCTTTCTTT.

The chain links TRBV11-2 to TRBJ2-7, with D possibly matching TRBD1 (7 bases). Germline V CDR1 and CDR2: SGHAT, FQNNGV. The CDR3 is 15 residues long. Trimming removed 5 bases from V and 1 base from J, with 15 bases in between. The CDR3 nucleotides are TGTGCCAGCAGCCAGGGGGGAGGCAGGTCCTACGAGCAGTACTTC. Protein: CASSQGGGRSYEQYF.

Here the CDR3 reads CASSLGGTVAKNIQYF. The CDR3 region has the DNA TGTGCCAGCAGCTTGGGGGGTACCGTAGCCAAAAACATTCAGTACTTC. V gene TRBV7-9 combines with J gene TRBJ2-4; perhaps TRBD2 as D (6 bases). V lost 3 bases, J lost 0 bases, and 12 bases lay in between. In germline, CDR1 is SEHNR, CDR2 FQNEAQ (reference sequence). The CDR3 length is 16 residues.

Regarding this clone: At the DNA level, this CDR3 is encoded by other sequences in the same sample as well. The rearrangement uses TRBV6-5 and TRBJ1-2, with 9 bases that match TRBD1. CDR1 and CDR2 from the germline V gene are MNHEY and SVGAGI. This CDR3 region has 13 residues. Trimming cost V 5 bases and J 5 bases; bases outside gene matches: 3. The CDR3 here is CASSRGQGYGYTF. The DNA for the CDR3 is TGTGCCAGCAGTCGAGGACAGGGGTATGGCTACACCTTC.

The chain joins TRBV6-5 to TRBJ1-2; the match to TRBD1 covers 9 bases. V was clipped by 6 bases and J by 4 bases; unmatched bases: 9. The CDR3 runs to 15 residues. The germline gives CDR1 MNHEY, CDR2 SVGAGI. CDR3: CASSPRDRAGYGYTF. CDR3 DNA sequence: TGTGCCAGCAGCCCAAGGGACAGGGCTGGCTATGGCTACACCTTC.

In its sample, this clone was seen once. The V gene is TRBV11-3, the J gene TRBJ2-2, with D tentatively TRBD2 (6 bases). With 0 bases removed from V and 2 bases from J, the gap between germline ends came to 10 bases. The V gene's germline CDR1 is SGHNT and CDR2 YENEEA. CDR3 length equals 16 residues. The CDR3 sequence is CASSLDSGVNTGELFF. CDR3 nucleotide sequence: TGTGCCAGCAGCTTAGATTCGGGGGTAAACACCGGGGAGCTGTTTTTT.